This passage covers 4 T cell receptor beta chains from one sample sequenced in a study of T-cell memory formation after mild COVID-19. TCRdb independently ran MiXCR on the 5' RACE reads; one entry per CDR3 protein. The sample carries about 470,000 distinct CDR3 sequences, around 25% recorded once. Sequencing used PBMCs or a T cell subset sorted from them (not recorded which). Receptors originate from an adult woman who had mild COVID-19 (a few samples of this study predate the infection). Cell type and time point are not known.

The table lists this clonotype with a few counts. The genes are TRBV9 and TRBJ2-4, with a possible D match to TRBD2 (6 bases). The germline V gene encodes CDR1 SGDLS and CDR2 YYNGEE. The CDR3 totals 13 residues. Trimming took 2 bases from V and 7 from J, leaving 10 bases between them. The CDR3, as DNA: TGTGCCAGCAGCGTGGACGGAGGGAACATTCAGTACTTC. Translation gives CASSVDGGNIQYF.

This clonotype was seen only a few times. The CDR3 spells CSVMTGKKTGELFF. CDR3 DNA sequence: TGCAGCGTTATGACAGGGAAGAAGACCGGGGAGCTGTTTTTT. The chain uses TRBV29-1 and TRBJ2-2, with 7 bases aligning to TRBD1. CDR1 and CDR2 (germline): SQVTM, ANQGSEA. This CDR3 comprises 14 residues. The junction had 8 bases not matched to a gene; V was cut back by 5 bases and J by 5 bases.

The chain is built from TRBV12-3 or TRBV12-4 and TRBJ1-1; 7 bases agree with TRBD1. CDR3 length equals 15 residues. Germline trimming cut 6 bases from V and 4 bases from J; bases unmatched to any gene: 11. This CDR3 reads CASSPTGSGRTEAFF. In nucleotides, the CDR3 is TGTGCCAGCAGCCCGACAGGGTCGGGACGCACTGAAGCTTTCTTT.

The chain employs TRBV12-3 or TRBV12-4 and TRBJ2-1, with 9 bases matching TRBD2. The CDR3 contains 15 residues. V shed 4 bases and J 8 bases; nucleotides not matched to a gene: 9. The CDR3 bases are TGTGCCAGCAGTTCTAGCGGGAATGGTAGGGATGAGCAGTTCTTC. It codes for CASSSSGNGRDEQFF.